This T cell receptor beta chain was retrieved from a study of control samples from healthy donors and cancer patients. Sequencing used immunoSEQ multiplex PCR; TCRdb keeps in-frame clones, though not all of them. The sample lists approximately 190,000 clones, about 91% occurring once. There are 14 residues in the CDR3. V shed 5 bases, J shed 7 bases, and the junction held 5 bases outside the gene matches. Per the germline V gene, CDR1 is WSHSY and CDR2 is SAAADI. This TCR was recovered from a man under 40 in good health. The rearrangement joins TRBV10-2 to TRBJ2-7, with TRBD2 identical over 13 bases. The source material was blood. This CDR3 reads CASSQLAGGSEQYF. For the CDR3, the DNA is TGCGCCAGCAGTCAACTAGCGGGGGGGAGTGAGCAGTACTTC.